This T cell receptor (beta chain) was recovered during a study of T cell repertoires in cytomegalovirus infection. In the study overall: Public TCR beta signatures marked donors with CMV infection and the matching HLA. Whole-study findings and limits: HLA-C-restricted, CMV-specific TCR beta clonotypes were dominant ex vivo.

This clonotype was found many times. The antigen is undetermined. TCRdb reanalysed the reads using MiXCR and keeps one entry per CDR3 protein. The sample includes roughly 77,000 distinct CDR3 sequences, 4% seen only once; the top ten take around a fifth. V was cut by 2 bases and J by 6 bases, with 20 bases left in between. This CDR3 has 16 amino acids. Germline lookup yields CDR1 SNHLY and CDR2 FYNNEI. Sequences were obtained from PBMCs. This TCR was sampled from a human donor in good health (CMV status not recorded). Some clones in this sample may be carry-over from other donors' samples. The chain is built from TRBV2 and TRBJ2-7; D is ambiguous. CDR3 nucleotide sequence: TGTGCCAGCAGTGAACATTTGACCAGCCGACTCCTCGAGCAGTACTTC. Its protein product is CASSEHLTSRLLEQYF.